This T cell receptor (beta chain) is drawn from a study of cytomegalovirus exposure and HLA in healthy donors. Study-level findings and limits: An assumption of roughly uniform sequencing depth across donors underlay the presence/absence analyses. A few of the chains that were CMV-associated were confirmed in vitro to be specific for CMV antigens.

Germline trimming cut 2 bases from V and 2 bases from J; bases unmatched to any gene: 7. The CDR3 sequence is 17 residues long. Germline V gene data show CDR1 as SGHAT and CDR2 as FQNNGV. The PCR had 60 Vbeta and 13 Jbeta primers. The protocol was immunoSEQ multiplex PCR, while the TCRdb copy is restricted to in-frame clones and leaves out a portion. The sample holds under 100,000 clones, approximately 70% seen once. About this clone: Its target is unknown.

The TCR was taken from a woman aged 50 to 65 in good health and CMV-seropositive. V and J are TRBV11-2 and TRBJ2-7; 12 bases map to TRBD1. Material: PBMCs. The CDR3 nucleotides read TGTGCCAGCAGCTTACAAAGGGGACAGGGGGCGGCCTACGAGCAGTACTTC. Translating gives CASSLQRGQGAAYEQYF.